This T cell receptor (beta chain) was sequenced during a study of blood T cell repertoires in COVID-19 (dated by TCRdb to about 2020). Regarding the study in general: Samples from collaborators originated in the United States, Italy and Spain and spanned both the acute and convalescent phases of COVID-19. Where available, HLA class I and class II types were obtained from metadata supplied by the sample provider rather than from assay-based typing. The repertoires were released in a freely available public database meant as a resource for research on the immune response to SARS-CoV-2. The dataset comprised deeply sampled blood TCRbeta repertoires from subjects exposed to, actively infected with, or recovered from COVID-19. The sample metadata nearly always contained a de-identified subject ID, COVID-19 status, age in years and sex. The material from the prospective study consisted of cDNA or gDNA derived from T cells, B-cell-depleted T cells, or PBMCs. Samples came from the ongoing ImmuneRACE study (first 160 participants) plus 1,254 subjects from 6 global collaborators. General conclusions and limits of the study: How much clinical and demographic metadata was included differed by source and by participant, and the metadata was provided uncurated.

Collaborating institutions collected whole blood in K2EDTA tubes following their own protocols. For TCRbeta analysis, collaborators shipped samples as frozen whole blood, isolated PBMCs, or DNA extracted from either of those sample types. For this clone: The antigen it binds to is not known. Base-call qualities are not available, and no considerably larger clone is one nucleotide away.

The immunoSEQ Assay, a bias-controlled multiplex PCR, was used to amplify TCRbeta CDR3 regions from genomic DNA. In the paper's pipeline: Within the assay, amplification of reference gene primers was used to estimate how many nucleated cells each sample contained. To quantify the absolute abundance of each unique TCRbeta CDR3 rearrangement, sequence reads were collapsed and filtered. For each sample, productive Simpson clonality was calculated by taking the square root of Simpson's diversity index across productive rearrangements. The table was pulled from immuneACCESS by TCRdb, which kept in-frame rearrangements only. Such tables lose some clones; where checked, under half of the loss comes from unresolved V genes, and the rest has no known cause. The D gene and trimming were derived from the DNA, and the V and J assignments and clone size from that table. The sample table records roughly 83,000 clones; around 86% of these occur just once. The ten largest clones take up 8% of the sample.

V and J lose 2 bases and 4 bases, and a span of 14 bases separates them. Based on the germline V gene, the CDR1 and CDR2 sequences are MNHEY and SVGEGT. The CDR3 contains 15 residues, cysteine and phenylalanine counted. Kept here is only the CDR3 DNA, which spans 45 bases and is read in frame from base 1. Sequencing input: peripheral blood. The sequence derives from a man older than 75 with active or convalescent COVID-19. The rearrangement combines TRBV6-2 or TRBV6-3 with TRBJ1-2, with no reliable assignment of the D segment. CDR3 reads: CASSYGHLGGYGYTF. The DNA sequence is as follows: TGTGCCAGCAGTTACGGCCATTTGGGAGGCTATGGCTACACCTTC.